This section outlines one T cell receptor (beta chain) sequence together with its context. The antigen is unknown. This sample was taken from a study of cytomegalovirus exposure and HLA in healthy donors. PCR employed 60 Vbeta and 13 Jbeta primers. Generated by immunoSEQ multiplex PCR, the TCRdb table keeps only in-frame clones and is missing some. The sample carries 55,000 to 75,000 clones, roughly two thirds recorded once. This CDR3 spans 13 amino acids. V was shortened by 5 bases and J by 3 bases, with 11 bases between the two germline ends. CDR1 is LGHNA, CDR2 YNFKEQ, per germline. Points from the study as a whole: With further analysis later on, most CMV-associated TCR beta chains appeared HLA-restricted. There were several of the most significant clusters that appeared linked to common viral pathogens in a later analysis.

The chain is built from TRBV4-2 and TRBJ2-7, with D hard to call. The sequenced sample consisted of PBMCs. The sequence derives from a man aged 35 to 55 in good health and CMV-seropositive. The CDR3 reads CASSVSLVYEQYF. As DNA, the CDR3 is TGTGCCAGCAGCGTTAGCTTGGTCTACGAGCAGTACTTC.